The 15 T cell receptor beta chains below all came from one sample that was sequenced in a study of cytomegalovirus exposure and HLA in healthy donors. Vbeta (60) and Jbeta (13) primers were used in the PCR. TCRdb's copy holds only in-frame clones and misses some; the assay was immunoSEQ multiplex PCR. The sample includes 73,000 or so clones, about 69% of them seen just once. Sequenced material: PBMCs. These receptors were taken from a woman aged 40 to 50 in good health and CMV-seropositive.

This clone was detected once. The chain links TRBV7-8 to TRBJ2-1; tentatively, D is TRBD2 (6 bases). This CDR3 has 15 residues. In germline, CDR1 is SGHVS, CDR2 FQNEAQ. Trimming removed 2 bases at V and 5 bases at J, with 13 bases between. CDR3 sequence: CASSLLAGRDNEQFF. In DNA, the CDR3 is TGTGCCAGCAGCTTATTGGCGGGGCGGGACAATGAGCAGTTCTTC.

V is TRBV5-5 and J is TRBJ1-5; TRBD1 aligns across 7 bases. Germline V lookup: CDR1 SGHKS, CDR2 YYEKEE (reference sequence). V lost 4 bases, J lost 4 bases, and 14 bases stayed unmatched. The CDR3 has 17 residues. The CDR3, as DNA: TGTGCCAGCAGCGAAGGCCCGTTCCGGGACAGAAATCAGCCCCAGCATTTT. Encoded protein: CASSEGPFRDRNQPQHF. The full variable domain, completed using reference TRBV5-5 and TRBJ1-5, is DAGVTQSPTHLIKTRGQQVTLRCSPISGHKSVSWYQQVLGQGPQFIFQYYEKEERGRGNFPDRFSARQFPNYSSELNVNALLLGDSALYLCASSEGPFRDRNQPQHFGDGTRLSIL.

The rearrangement joins TRBV4-3 to TRBJ1-6; no clear D gene. The CDR3 runs 13 residues. Trimming removed 3 bases at V and 9 bases at J, with 9 bases between. CDR1 and CDR2 from the germline V gene are LGHNA and YSLEER. This chain's CDR3 is CASSQEEGSPLHF. DNA for the CDR3: TGCGCCAGCAGCCAGGAGGAAGGTTCACCCCTCCACTTT.

A single count supports this clone. At one end, the junction sequence differs from germline, possibly due to a read error. V is TRBV7-7 and J is TRBJ2-5, with D unresolved. Germline CDR1 SSHAT, CDR2 FNYEAQ (reference sequence). The CDR3 loop spans 11 amino acids. CDR3 sequence: CASSNGETQYF. The CDR3 DNA is TGTGCTAGCAGCAACGGAGAGACCCAGTACTTC.

The chain has TRBV25-1 and TRBJ1-2; 8 positions match TRBD1. The germline CDR1 and CDR2 sequences are MGHDK and SYGVNS. CDR3 length: 14 amino acids. The J segment lost 5 bases and the V segment lost 4 bases, leaving 6 bases of the junction unmatched. CDR3: CASSGSTGDYGYTF. The CDR3 nucleotides read TGTGCCAGCAGTGGGTCGACAGGGGATTATGGCTACACCTTC.

The chain has TRBV7-6 and TRBJ2-2, with 9 bases identical to TRBD1. The CDR3 is 14 amino acids. Trimming removed 1 base from V and 7 bases from J; junction bases left unmatched: 1. The germline CDR1 and CDR2 sequences are SGHVS and FNYEAQ. This chain's CDR3 is CASSLGTGDGELFF. The CDR3 DNA reads TGTGCCAGCAGCTTAGGGACAGGGGACGGGGAGCTGTTTTTT.

This chain uses TRBV6-6 with TRBJ1-5, with a possible D match to TRBD1 (6 bases). Trimming left V 6 bases short and J 4 bases short, with 13 bases between. The CDR3 consists of 14 residues. Germline lookup yields CDR1 MNHNY and CDR2 SVGAGI (reference sequence). The CDR3 region has the DNA TGTGCCAGCAGAACCCTACAGGGTAATCAGCCCCAGCATTTT. This encodes CASRTLQGNQPQHF.

This rearrangement joins TRBV7-3 to TRBJ1-1, with 9 bases fitting TRBD1. The CDR3 is made up of 14 amino acids. The germline V gene encodes CDR1 SGHTA and CDR2 FQGTGA. The trim removed 5 bases at V and 3 bases at J, leaving 4 bases unmatched. The CDR3 region has the DNA TGTGCCAGCAGCGAGACAGGGGGGTACACTGAAGCTTTCTTT. Its translation is CASSETGGYTEAFF.

This chain links TRBV4-1 with TRBJ2-1; D not resolved. Germline assignment: CDR1 MGHRA and CDR2 YSYEKL. The CDR3 covers 17 residues. V was trimmed by 0 bases and J by 0 bases, leaving 12 bases between them. This CDR3 reads CASSQDSSGSSYNEQFF. The CDR3 DNA reads as TGCGCCAGCAGCCAAGATAGCTCCGGAAGCTCCTACAATGAGCAGTTCTTC.

The chain links TRBV30 to TRBJ1-6; 10 bases fit TRBD1. The CDR3 has 16 amino acids. V lost 2 bases and J lost 7; bases outside the gene matches: 8. From germline, CDR1 is GTSNPN and CDR2 SVGIG (reference sequence). The CDR3 nucleotides read TGTGCCTGGAGTCCACCGTGGACAGGGGGGAATTCACCCCTCCACTTT. This sequence encodes CAWSPPWTGGNSPLHF.

The gene calls are TRBV5-1 and TRBJ1-2, with D possibly matching TRBD1 (6 bases). The CDR3 runs to 15 residues. Trimming cost V 2 bases and J 4 bases, with 15 bases left between them. The germline CDR1 and CDR2 sequences are SGHRS and YFSETQ. CDR3 bases: TGCGCCAGCAGCTTAGGGGGAAGAGGGGGCTATGGCTACACCTTC. Residues: CASSLGGRGGYGYTF.

V is TRBV5-4 and J is TRBJ2-3, with 7 bases aligning to TRBD2. The CDR3 has 15 residues. In germline, CDR1 is SGHNT, CDR2 YYREEE (reference sequence). Trimming took 4 bases from V and 5 from J; bases not matched to a gene: 10. CDR3 protein: CASSARDGGIDTQYF. CDR3 DNA sequence: TGTGCCAGCAGCGCCCGGGACGGGGGGATAGATACGCAGTATTTT.

The V call is TRBV6-7, the J call TRBJ2-7; D gene ambiguous. TRBV6-7 is an ORF for which the function is uncertain. With 11 bases removed from V and 3 bases from J, the gap between germline ends came to 8 bases. This CDR3 has 10 amino acids. CDR3 amino acids: CAPRIYEQYF. In DNA, the CDR3 is TGTGCCCCTAGGATCTACGAGCAGTACTTC.

The chain recombines TRBV9 with TRBJ1-2, with 10 positions matching TRBD1. V shed 7 bases, J shed 4 bases, and the junction held 4 bases outside the gene matches. CDR3 length: 13 residues. CDR1 and CDR2 from the germline V gene are SGDLS and YYNGEE. In nucleotides, the CDR3 is TGTGCCAGCGTGGGACAGGGGCTCTATGGCTACACCTTC. It specifies CASVGQGLYGYTF.

This chain connects TRBV2 to TRBJ2-7; 10 nucleotides line up with TRBD1. The CDR3 totals 13 residues. Looked up from germline, CDR1 is SNHLY and CDR2 is FYNNEI. The junction had 4 bases not matched to a gene; V was cut back by 6 bases and J by 5 bases. Here the CDR3 reads CASRRDRGNEQYF. DNA for the CDR3: TGTGCCAGCAGAAGGGACAGGGGAAACGAGCAGTACTTC.